This is a list of T cell receptor beta chains from one sample in a study of blood T cell repertoires in COVID-19. TCRdb's table, derived via immunoSEQ multiplex PCR, lists solely in-frame clones and lacks some. The sample holds some 120,000 clones, around 87% seen once. The material sequenced was peripheral blood. The receptors were gathered from an older woman with acute or convalescent COVID-19. CDR3s leave out the opening cysteine and the closing phenylalanine or tryptophan. The D gene is left open where the match is weak.

NA,TRBJ1-2,TRBV27,ASSSFSGDGYT
NA,TRBJ2-1,TRBV7-9,ASSFREASYNEQF
TRBD2,TRBJ2-5,TRBV4-1,ASSQLNLGLAGETQY
NA,TRBJ1-1,TRBV5-5,ASSLRGMHSTEAF
NA,TRBJ2-1,TRBV4-2,ASSQGLYNEQF
TRBD2,TRBJ2-7,TRBV5-4,ASSLSLAGGEQY
NA,TRBJ1-4,TRBV18,ASSPLGGVGEKLF
NA,TRBJ1-5,TRBV5-1,ASSQGPNQPQH
NA,TRBJ2-6,TRBV11-3,ASSGAPGANVLT
TRBD1,TRBJ1-4,TRBV20-1,SASQGGAFEKLF
NA,TRBJ1-2,TRBV3-1/TRBV3-2,ASSQAVRNYGYT
TRBD1,TRBJ1-6,TRBV14,ASSQVGQGSYNSPLH
NA,TRBJ2-7,TRBV6-2/TRBV6-3,ASSYADSSYEQY
TRBD1,TRBJ1-1,TRBV11-1,ASSAGQGNTEAF
TRBD2,TRBJ2-1,TRBV7-2,ASSLGLAGYNEQF
TRBD2,TRBJ2-5,TRBV5-1,ASSSRGLAGGGETQY
TRBD1,TRBJ1-6,TRBV14,ASSQTGGNSPLH
NA,TRBJ1-2,TRBV6-6,ASSSITTGHRYGYT
TRBD1,TRBJ2-7,TRBV19,ASSLGTGFYEQY
TRBD2,TRBJ2-2,TRBV4-2,ASRGLAGDPNTGELF
NA,TRBJ2-2,TRBV11-3,ASSPSSRGTGELF
TRBD1,TRBJ2-3,TRBV6-1,ASSGRGTGGPDTQY
NA,TRBJ1-1,TRBV19,ASSGQVNTEAF
NA,TRBJ1-6,TRBV5-1,ASSLEGLPNSPLH
NA,TRBJ2-5,TRBV11-3,ASSPGRGTQY
NA,TRBJ2-2,TRBV10-3,AITGGGPYTGELF
TRBD1,TRBJ1-5,TRBV19,ASSILGTDNQPQH
TRBD1,TRBJ2-7,TRBV5-4,ASSRDRDNSYEQY
NA,TRBJ2-1,TRBV10-1,ASQKDGVDNEQF
NA,TRBJ1-6,TRBV19,ASSTGGNGNSPLH
NA,TRBJ2-5,TRBV27,ASSLAGPPYSETQY
NA,TRBJ1-4,TRBV30,AWKGGGNEKLF
NA,TRBJ2-2,TRBV5-1,ASSFGINTGELF
NA,TRBJ1-6,TRBV27,ASRQKVYNSPLH
NA,TRBJ2-5,TRBV6-5,ASGNRAEETQY
NA,TRBJ2-5,TRBV6-1,ASSEPQRQETQY
TRBD1,TRBJ1-1,TRBV19,ASRGMTGILTEAF
NA,TRBJ1-6,TRBV19,ASSIIGFDSPLH
NA,TRBJ1-4,TRBV7-7,ASSLTESAREKLF
NA,TRBJ2-1,TRBV20-1,SARVVNEQF
NA,TRBJ2-7,TRBV28,ASVQGYEQY
TRBD1,TRBJ1-2,TRBV5-1,ASSHRQGVNGYT
NA,TRBJ1-1,TRBV2,ASSTGIQNTEAF
TRBD1,TRBJ1-6,TRBV7-8,ASSPGTGDNSPLH
NA,TRBJ1-3,TRBV6-1,ASSEVGLGNTIY
NA,TRBJ2-1,TRBV2,ASSLNGPRDKQF
TRBD1,TRBJ1-6,TRBV6-6,ASSWGTGGLNSPLH
NA,TRBJ2-5,TRBV5-4,ASSFVDSEKTQY
NA,TRBJ2-7,TRBV21-1,ASSRSEGRGVSYEQY
TRBD2,TRBJ2-7,TRBV7-2,ASSSGLAGAGGY
TRBD1,TRBJ1-5,TRBV4-1,ASSQEGGTLNQPQH
NA,TRBJ2-1,TRBV2,ASRDRGSSSSYNEQF
TRBD1,TRBJ2-2,TRBV6-5,ASRRGGNGELF
NA,TRBJ2-1,TRBV2,ASRLRGGEQF
NA,TRBJ1-2,TRBV28,ASSPRGGARGYT
NA,TRBJ2-3,TRBV6-5,ASSRDFTDTQY
NA,TRBJ2-7,TRBV2,ASSADRRQSEQY
TRBD1,TRBJ1-5,TRBV5-1,ASSPWTGQNQPQH
TRBD2,TRBJ2-7,TRBV6-2/TRBV6-3,ASSYGGSPYEQY